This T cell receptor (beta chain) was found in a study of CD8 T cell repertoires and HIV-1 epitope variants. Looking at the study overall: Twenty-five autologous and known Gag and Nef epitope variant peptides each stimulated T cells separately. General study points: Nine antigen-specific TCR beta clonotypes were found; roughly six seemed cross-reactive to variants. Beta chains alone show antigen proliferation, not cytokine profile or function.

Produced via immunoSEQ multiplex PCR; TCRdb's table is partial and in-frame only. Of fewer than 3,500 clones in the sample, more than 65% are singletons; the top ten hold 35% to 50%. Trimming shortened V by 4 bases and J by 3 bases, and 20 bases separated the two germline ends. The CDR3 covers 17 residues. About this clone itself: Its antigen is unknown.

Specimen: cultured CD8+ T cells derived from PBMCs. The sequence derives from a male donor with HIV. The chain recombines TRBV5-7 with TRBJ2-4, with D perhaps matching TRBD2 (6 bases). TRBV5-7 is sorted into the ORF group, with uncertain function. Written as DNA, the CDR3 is TGTGCCAGCAGCGGCGGGTGGAGGGATTGGGACAAAAACATTCAGTACTTC. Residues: CASSGGWRDWDKNIQYF.